This TCR beta chain was sequenced during a study of PD-L1 blockade in urothelial cancer. Overall study: Atezolizumab, begun by patients in about 2014, was given at 1,200 mg intravenously every 3 weeks. Blood drawn 3 weeks (second dose) and 6 weeks after treatment start was analyzed. Earlier, patients had received 0 to 3 chemotherapy regimens.

Assay: immunoSEQ multiplex PCR; the TCRdb copy retains only in-frame clones and omits some. The data hold over 70,000 clones, with less than 90% observed a single time. Time point: peripheral blood 6 weeks after treatment start. Peripheral blood mononuclear cells were collected from every patient before and during treatment, yielding between 1 and 8 samples per patient. This CDR3 has 16 amino acids. Looked up from germline, CDR1 is SGHRS and CDR2 is YFSETQ. J was trimmed by 5 bases and V by 0 bases; bases with no gene match: 8. The TCR originated in a man between 65 and 80 years old with urothelial cancer. V and J are TRBV5-1 and TRBJ2-5; 9 positions agree with TRBD2. The specimen was PBMCs, collected around atezolizumab (anti-PD-L1) treatment. CDR3 bases: TGCGCCAGCAGCTTGGAGGCGGGGGGGCCGGAGGAGACCCAGTACTTC. Residues: CASSLEAGGPEETQYF.